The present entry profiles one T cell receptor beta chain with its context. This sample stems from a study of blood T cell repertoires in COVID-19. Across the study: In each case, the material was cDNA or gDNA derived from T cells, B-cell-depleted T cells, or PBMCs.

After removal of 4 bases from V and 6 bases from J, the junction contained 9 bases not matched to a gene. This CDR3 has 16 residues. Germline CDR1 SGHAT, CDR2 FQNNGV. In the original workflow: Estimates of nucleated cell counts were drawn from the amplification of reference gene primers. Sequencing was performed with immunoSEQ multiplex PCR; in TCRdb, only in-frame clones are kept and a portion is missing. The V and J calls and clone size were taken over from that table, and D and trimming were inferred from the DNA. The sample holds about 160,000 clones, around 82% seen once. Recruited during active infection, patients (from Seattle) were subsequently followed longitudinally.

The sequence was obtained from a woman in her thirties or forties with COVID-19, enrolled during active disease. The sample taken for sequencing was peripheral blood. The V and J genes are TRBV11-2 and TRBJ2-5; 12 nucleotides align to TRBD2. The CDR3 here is CASSSLSSGRDKTQYF. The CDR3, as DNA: TGTGCCAGCAGCTCGCTCTCTAGCGGGAGGGATAAGACCCAGTACTTC. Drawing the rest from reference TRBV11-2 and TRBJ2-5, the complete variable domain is EAGVAQSPRYKIIEKRQSVAFWCNPISGHATLYWYQQILGQGPKLLIQFQNNGVVDDSQLPKDRFSAERLKGVDSTLKIQPAKLEDSAVYLCASSSLSSGRDKTQYFGPGTRLLVL.